This is a list of T cell receptor beta chains from one sample in a study of identical twins. TCRdb re-called the 5' RACE reads with MiXCR, one entry per CDR3 protein. Here the sample spans approximately 1.8 million distinct CDR3 sequences, around a third being singletons. The sample was cord blood. The origin of the receptors is a newborn girl in good health. CDR3s include the opening cysteine and the closing phenylalanine or tryptophan. D genes are given only for firm matches. Not every row has a clone size; where given, it reads once, few, many or a size class.

j_gene | d_gene | abundance | v_gene | CDR3aa | CDR3nt
TRBJ1-1 | - | few | TRBV5-1 | CASSLSSGGRRNTEAFF | TGCGCCAGCAGCTTGAGTTCGGGGGGGAGGAGGAACACTGAAGCTTTCTTT
TRBJ1-2 | TRBD1 | - | TRBV28 | CASSFLRDRGYYGYTF | TGTGCCAGCAGTTTCCTGCGGGACAGGGGGTACTATGGCTACACCTTC
TRBJ2-3 | TRBD2 | - | TRBV9 | CASSVVAGAITDTQYF | TGTGCCAGCAGCGTAGTCGCGGGAGCCATCACAGATACGCAGTATTTT
TRBJ2-3 | TRBD1 | - | TRBV29-1 | CSVGYRDRHTDTQYF | TGCAGCGTTGGTTATCGGGACAGACACACAGATACGCAGTATTTT
TRBJ1-2 | TRBD1 | - | TRBV30 | CAWTTPGQENYGYTF | TGTGCCTGGACTACCCCGGGACAGGAAAACTATGGCTACACCTTC
TRBJ2-3 | TRBD2 | - | TRBV12-3/TRBV12-4 | CASSFGLARVKDAQYF | TGTGCCAGCAGTTTCGGACTAGCGAGAGTAAAAGATGCGCAGTATTTT
TRBJ2-3 | TRBD2 | - | TRBV20-1 | CSARDLPAGNPDTQYF | TGCAGTGCTAGAGATTTGCCAGCGGGAAACCCAGATACGCAGTATTTT
TRBJ1-2 | TRBD1 | - | TRBV29-1 | CSVGQGQGYGYTF | TGCAGCGTTGGACAGGGGCAGGGCTATGGCTACACCTTC
TRBJ1-1 | - | few | TRBV9 | CASSLDLWNTEAFF | TGTGCCAGCAGCCTAGACTTGTGGAACACTGAAGCTTTCTTT
TRBJ2-7 | TRBD2 | many | TRBV28 | CASSSGLAGASYEQYF | TGTGCCAGCAGTTCCGGACTAGCGGGAGCTTCCTACGAGCAGTACTTC
TRBJ2-3 | - | few | TRBV6-5 | CASSYFGYTDTQYF | TGTGCCAGCAGTTACTTCGGGTACACAGATACGCAGTATTTT
TRBJ2-3 | TRBD2 | - | TRBV7-8 | CASSSWTRFGTDTQYF | TGTGCCAGCAGCTCTTGGACTAGGTTTGGCACAGATACGCAGTATTTT
TRBJ2-1 | TRBD2 | - | TRBV5-1 | CASTATSGRARSYNEQFF | TGCGCCAGCACCGCGACTAGCGGGAGGGCCCGATCCTACAATGAGCAGTTCTTC
TRBJ2-7 | - | - | TRBV7-2 | CASSKRAEPYEQYF | TGTGCCAGCAGCAAACGTGCGGAACCATACGAGCAGTACTTC
TRBJ2-3 | - | - | TRBV12-3/TRBV12-4 | CASSLSVRDTQYF | TGTGCCAGCAGTTTGTCGGTCAGAGATACGCAGTATTTT
TRBJ2-1 | TRBD1 | - | TRBV9 | CASSVEGAGHNEQFF | TGTGCCAGCAGCGTAGAGGGGGCAGGGCACAATGAGCAGTTCTTC
TRBJ1-2 | - | - | TRBV20-1 | CSASAAGRFYGYTF | TGCAGTGCTAGCGCCGCAGGCCGATTCTATGGCTACACCTTC
TRBJ1-6 | - | few | TRBV25-1 | CASSEMANSPLHF | TGTGCCAGCAGTGAAATGGCGAATTCACCCCTCCACTTT
TRBJ2-1 | - | many | TRBV4-2 | CASSQEVELASYNEQFF | TGTGCCAGCAGCCAAGAAGTTGAACTAGCTTCCTACAATGAGCAGTTCTTC
TRBJ2-5 | TRBD2 | - | TRBV6-2/TRBV6-3 | CASSYIPLLAGGSETQYF | TGTGCCAGCAGTTACATCCCCCTTCTAGCGGGAGGGTCAGAGACCCAGTACTTC
TRBJ2-3 | TRBD1 | - | TRBV28 | CASSRDRVEGTDTQYF | TGTGCCAGCAGTCGGGACAGGGTGGAGGGCACAGATACGCAGTATTTT
TRBJ2-5 | - | - | TRBV5-1 | CASSLERAGDYEQYF | TGCGCCAGCAGCTTGGAGAGGGCCGGTGACTATGAGCAGTACTTC
TRBJ2-7 | TRBD1 | - | TRBV7-8 | CASSPNRGPTYEQYF | TGTGCCAGCAGCCCTAACAGGGGCCCCACCTACGAGCAGTACTTC
TRBJ2-7 | TRBD2 | - | TRBV12-3/TRBV12-4 | CASSLVASGRARETPYF | TGTGCCAGCAGTTTAGTAGCTAGCGGGAGGGCCAGGGAGACCCCGTACTTC
TRBJ2-7 | - | - | TRBV15 | CATSRDFAYEQYF | TGTGCCACCAGCAGAGATTTTGCTTACGAGCAGTACTTC
TRBJ1-5 | TRBD1 | few | TRBV28 | CASRSQGAFNQPQHF | TGTGCCAGCAGGTCACAGGGGGCGTTCAATCAGCCCCAGCATTTT
TRBJ1-2 | - | - | TRBV6-1 | CASSEDRGGVYGYTF | TGTGCCAGCAGTGAAGACCGCGGTGGAGTCTATGGCTACACCTTC
TRBJ2-3 | - | - | TRBV5-1 | CASSLFFGSADTQYF | TGCGCCAGCAGCTTGTTTTTCGGCTCGGCAGATACGCAGTATTTT
TRBJ1-5 | TRBD1 | - | TRBV6-4 | CASTFPGQRSNQPQHF | TGTGCCAGCACATTCCCGGGACAGCGTAGCAATCAGCCCCAGCATTTT
TRBJ2-5 | TRBD2 | - | TRBV20-1 | CSASKSRDYEQYF | TGCAGTGCTAGTAAGTCCCGGGACTATGAGCAGTACTTC
TRBJ2-1 | - | - | TRBV27 | CASSLGDRTYNEQFF | TGTGCCAGCAGTTTAGGCGACAGAACCTACAATGAGCAGTTCTTC
TRBJ2-2 | TRBD2 | few | TRBV5-1 | CASSSREGTGELFF | TGCGCCAGCAGCTCGCGGGAGGGCACCGGGGAGCTGTTTTTT
TRBJ1-2 | - | - | TRBV27 | CASSFRGPYSYTF | TGTGCCAGCAGTTTTCGGGGGCCCTATAGCTACACCTTC
TRBJ1-2 | - | - | TRBV12-3/TRBV12-4 | CASRRTGAYGYTF | TGTGCCAGCAGACGCACCGGGGCTTATGGCTACACCTTC
TRBJ2-4 | TRBD2 | few | TRBV27 | CASSSPLGGVAKNIQYF | TGTGCCAGCAGTTCGCCGTTGGGGGGGGTAGCCAAAAACATTCAGTACTTC
TRBJ2-1 | - | - | TRBV12-3/TRBV12-4 | CASSTLARNYNEQFF | TGTGCCAGCAGTACCCTAGCGAGGAACTACAATGAGCAGTTCTTC
TRBJ1-3 | - | - | TRBV2 | CASSDSGTPGNTIYF | TGTGCCAGCAGTGACTCCGGGACACCAGGAAACACCATATATTTT
TRBJ2-1 | - | few | TRBV11-2 | CASSLVLRGFGGTESYNEQFF | TGTGCCAGCAGCTTAGTCCTGCGGGGTTTTGGCGGGACGGAGTCCTACAATGAGCAGTTCTTC
TRBJ2-1 | - | - | TRBV19 | CASSPTGRVAYNEQFF | TGTGCCAGTAGTCCCACGGGGCGGGTCGCCTACAATGAGCAGTTCTTC
TRBJ1-2 | - | few | TRBV12-3/TRBV12-4 | CASSSSGGVNYGYTF | TGTGCCAGCAGTTCCTCAGGAGGGGTGAACTATGGCTACACCTTC
TRBJ2-5 | TRBD2 | - | TRBV4-1 | CASSRGLAGIEETQYF | TGCGCCAGCAGCCGAGGACTAGCGGGAATCGAAGAGACCCAGTACTTC
TRBJ2-1 | - | - | TRBV11-2 | CASSLVALSYNEQFF | TGTGCCAGCAGCTTAGTAGCCCTCTCCTACAATGAGCAGTTCTTC
TRBJ2-2 | - | - | TRBV10-3 | CAIRVLQGTGELFF | TGTGCCATCAGGGTTCTACAGGGAACCGGGGAGCTGTTTTTT